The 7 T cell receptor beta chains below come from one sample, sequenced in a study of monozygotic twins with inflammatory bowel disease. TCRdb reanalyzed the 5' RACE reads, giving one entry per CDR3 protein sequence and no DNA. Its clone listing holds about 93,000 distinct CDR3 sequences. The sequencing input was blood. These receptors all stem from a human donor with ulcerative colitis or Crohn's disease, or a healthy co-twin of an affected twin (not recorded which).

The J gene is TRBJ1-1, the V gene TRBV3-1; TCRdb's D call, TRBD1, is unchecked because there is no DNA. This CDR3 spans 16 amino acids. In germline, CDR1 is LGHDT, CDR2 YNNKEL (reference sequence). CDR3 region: CASSHGGGYMNTEAFF.

CDR3 loop: CSARPTDQPQHF. The J gene is TRBJ1-5, the V gene TRBV20-1. Per germline, CDR1 DFQATT and CDR2 SNEGSKA (reference sequence). This CDR3 region has 12 residues.

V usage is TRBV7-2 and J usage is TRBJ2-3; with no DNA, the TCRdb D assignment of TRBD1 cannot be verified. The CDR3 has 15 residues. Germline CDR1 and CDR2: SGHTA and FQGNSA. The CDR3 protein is CASSLEHRRTDTQYF.

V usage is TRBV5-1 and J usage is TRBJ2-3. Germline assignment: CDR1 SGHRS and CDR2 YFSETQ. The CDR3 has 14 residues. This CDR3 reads CASSLTADTDTQYF.

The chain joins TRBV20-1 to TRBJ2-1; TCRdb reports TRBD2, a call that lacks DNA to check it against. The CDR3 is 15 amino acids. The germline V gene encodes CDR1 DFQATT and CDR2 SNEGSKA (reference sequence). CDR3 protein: CSAMVASGGSNEQFF.

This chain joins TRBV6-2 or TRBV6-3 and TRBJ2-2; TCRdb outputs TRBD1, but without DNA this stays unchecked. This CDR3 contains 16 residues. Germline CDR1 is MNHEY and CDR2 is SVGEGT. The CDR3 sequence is CASSQFGGDNTGELFF.

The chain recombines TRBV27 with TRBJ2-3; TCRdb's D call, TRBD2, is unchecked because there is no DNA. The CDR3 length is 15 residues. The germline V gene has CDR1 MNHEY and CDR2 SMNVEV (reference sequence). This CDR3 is CASSLSGVRTDTQYF.